This TCR beta chain is drawn from a study of CD8 T cells in ankylosing spondylitis. TCRdb re-called the 5' RACE reads with MiXCR, one entry per CDR3 protein. The repertoire holds about 400,000 distinct CDR3 sequences, with approximately 20% as singletons. The study's findings and limits: Those disease-linked clones were CD8+; they were also relatively rare in peripheral blood. According to the report, clones linked to the disease were significantly enriched in matched synovial fluid samples taken from ankylosing spondylitis patients. A TCR beta motif made of about 8 highly homologous variants seemed typical of ankylosing spondylitis blood. Earlier authors reported some of these motif variants in reactive arthritis synovial fluid and blood.

Worth noting for this clonotype: Its matching antigen is unknown.

The CDR3 covers 11 residues. Trimming pared 4 bases from V and 5 bases from J, leaving 6 bases between. Germline V CDR1 and CDR2: DFQATT, SNEGSKA (reference sequence). The TCR comes from a male donor with ankylosing spondylitis. Source material: blood, either unsorted or a sorted T cell fraction (not recorded which). The V and J genes are TRBV20-1 and TRBJ1-3; D is uncertain. The CDR3 region is CSAMERNTIYF. As DNA, the CDR3 is TGCAGTGCTATGGAGAGAAACACCATATATTTT.